What follows are 20 T cell receptor beta chains derived from one specimen sequenced in a study of blood T cell repertoires in COVID-19. Sequenced by immunoSEQ multiplex PCR; TCRdb stores in-frame clones only, minus some. In the table there are approximately 220,000 clones, about 80% of which are singletons. Material for sequencing was peripheral blood. The receptors originated from a woman between 25 and 40 years old who had recovered from COVID-19.

The chain is built from TRBV5-1 and TRBJ2-1; 9 bases match TRBD1. V trimming: 2 bases; J trimming: 7 bases; junction bases outside the gene matches: 7. CDR3 size: 15 residues. Germline V gene data show CDR1 as SGHRS and CDR2 as YFSETQ. The CDR3 sequence: CASSLWGQGGNEQFF. The CDR3 coding sequence is TGCGCCAGCAGCTTATGGGGACAGGGAGGAAATGAGCAGTTCTTC.

The rearrangement uses TRBV12-3 or TRBV12-4 and TRBJ2-1; TRBD2 might be the D (5 bases). V lost 0 bases, J lost 11 bases, and 8 bases lay in between. This CDR3 spans 12 amino acids. The CDR3 is CASSLAGVQQFF. The CDR3 region has the DNA TGTGCCAGCAGTTTAGCGGGAGTTCAGCAGTTCTTC.

V gene TRBV5-1 combines with J gene TRBJ1-5; D gene unclear. V was pared by 0 bases and J by 4 bases, with 11 bases between. Germline CDR1 reads SGHRS; CDR2 reads YFSETQ. This CDR3 contains 15 residues. The CDR3 bases are TGCGCCAGCAGCTTGGAGGCAGGCAGTAATCAGCCCCAGCATTTT. Translated, it gives CASSLEAGSNQPQHF.

The J gene is TRBJ2-3, the V gene TRBV7-9; 8 bases match TRBD2. The V gene's germline CDR1 is SEHNR and CDR2 FQNEAQ (reference sequence). V lost 2 bases to trimming and J lost 1 base; unmatched junction nucleotides: 2. The length of the CDR3 is 15 residues. The CDR3 DNA sequence: TGTGCCAGCAGCTTACGGCGGGAGGGCACAGATACGCAGTATTTT. Amino acid sequence: CASSLRREGTDTQYF.

This clone was detected only once. The chain carries TRBV5-1 and TRBJ1-6, with D possibly being TRBD1 (6 bases). This CDR3 spans 14 amino acids. CDR1 SGHRS and CDR2 YFSETQ come from the germline V gene. V gave up 4 bases and J gave up 7 bases, with 12 bases separating them. The CDR3, as DNA: TGCGCCAGCAGCGCAACAGGGAGCAATTCACCCCTCCACTTT. Residues: CASSATGSNSPLHF.

The chain carries TRBV5-1 and TRBJ2-2; weak D call: TRBD1 (6 bases). The V gene lost 1 base and the J gene lost 0 bases, with 16 bases spanning the gap. The germline CDR1 and CDR2 sequences are SGHRS and YFSETQ. The CDR3 covers 18 residues. The CDR3 is CASSLRLEGGPNTGELFF. CDR3 in DNA: TGCGCCAGCAGCTTGCGGCTTGAAGGGGGACCGAACACCGGGGAGCTGTTTTTT.

The V call is TRBV25-1, the J call TRBJ2-1, with D unresolved. This CDR3 is built from 14 residues. The ends were cut back, 4 bases at V and 7 bases at J, with 14 bases in the middle. The germline CDR1 and CDR2 sequences are MGHDK and SYGVNS. DNA of the CDR3: TGTGCCAGCAGTGCGGCAGGCCTAAGGAATGAGCAGTTCTTC. Translated, it gives CASSAAGLRNEQFF.

The chain links TRBV6-5 to TRBJ2-7; 7 positions match TRBD1. Germline CDR1 reads MNHEY; CDR2 reads SVGAGI. CDR3 length equals 15 residues. With V trimmed by 7 bases and J by 1 base, 10 bases remained unmatched. The CDR3: CASTLQQGSSYEQYF. CDR3 nucleotides: TGTGCCAGCACCCTACAACAGGGGTCTTCCTACGAGCAGTACTTC.

Only a few counts were recorded for this clone. The chain joins TRBV20-1 to TRBJ2-7; 8 positions match TRBD2. Germline assignment: CDR1 DFQATT and CDR2 SNEGSKA (reference sequence). The CDR3 is 11 residues long. The CDR3 region has the DNA TGCAGCGTTCGGACTAGCTTCGAGCAGTACTTC. Its translation: CSVRTSFEQYF.

This chain links TRBV19 with TRBJ2-1; the match to TRBD2 covers 7 bases. Germline V gene data show CDR1 as LNHDA and CDR2 as SQIVND (reference sequence). The CDR3 is 14 amino acids. V was clipped by 4 bases and J by 8 bases; unmatched bases: 8. The CDR3, as DNA: TGTGCCAGTAGTAAACAGCGGGGATCCCATGAGCAGTTCTTC. Translated, it gives CASSKQRGSHEQFF.

J is TRBJ1-4 and V is TRBV5-5, with 7 bases identical to TRBD1. The V and J ends lost 5 bases and 6 bases, in that order; junction bases with no gene match: 7. Germline CDR1 and CDR2: SGHKS and YYEKEE (reference sequence). This CDR3 contains 14 residues. CDR3 in amino acids: CASSQGGGYEKLFF. The CDR3 DNA is TGTGCCAGCAGTCAAGGGGGCGGGTATGAAAAACTGTTTTTT. Drawing the rest from reference TRBV5-5 and TRBJ1-4, the complete variable domain is DAGVTQSPTHLIKTRGQQVTLRCSPISGHKSVSWYQQVLGQGPQFIFQYYEKEERGRGNFPDRFSARQFPNYSSELNVNALLLGDSALYLCASSQGGGYEKLFFGSGTQLSVL.

The CDR3 sequence: CASSSVGGRGSYEQYF. CDR3 DNA: TGTGCCAGCAGCTCCGTTGGAGGGCGGGGGTCCTACGAGCAGTACTTC. The gene calls are TRBV11-2 and TRBJ2-7, with 7 bases matching TRBD2. The CDR3 runs to 16 residues. V was pared by 4 bases and J by 1 base, with 10 bases of the junction left unmatched. The germline gives CDR1 SGHAT, CDR2 FQNNGV.

The J gene is TRBJ2-1, the V gene TRBV5-1; D is unclear. CDR1 and CDR2 from the germline V gene are SGHRS and YFSETQ. This CDR3 is 13 amino acids long. V lost 0 bases, J lost 8 bases, and 9 bases lay in between. CDR3 DNA sequence: TGCGCCAGCAGCTTGGAGTCAGGCTATGAGCAGTTCTTC. Translating gives CASSLESGYEQFF. Complete variable domain (other parts from reference TRBV5-1 and TRBJ2-1): KAGVTQTPRYLIKTRGQQVTLSCSPISGHRSVSWYQQTPGQGLQFLFEYFSETQRNKGNFPGRFSGRQFSNSRSEMNVSTLELGDSALYLCASSLESGYEQFFGPGTRLTVL.

The J gene is TRBJ1-5, the V gene TRBV9, with D tentatively TRBD1 (6 bases). Germline CDR1 SGDLS, CDR2 YYNGEE. There are 16 residues in the CDR3. The V gene lost 3 bases and the J gene lost 1 base, with 14 bases spanning the gap. The CDR3 sequence is CASSALGRGSNQPQHF. The CDR3 DNA is TGTGCCAGCAGCGCCCTAGGCAGGGGAAGCAATCAGCCCCAGCATTTT.

This chain uses TRBV28 with TRBJ2-5; 10 bases match TRBD2. CDR1 is MDHEN and CDR2 is SYDVKM in the germline V gene. V was clipped by 6 bases and J by 5 bases; unmatched bases: 6. The CDR3 runs to 14 residues. The CDR3: CASSQPSGSETQYF. CDR3 nucleotide sequence: TGTGCCAGCAGCCAACCTAGCGGGAGCGAGACCCAGTACTTC.

This sequence joins TRBV12-3 or TRBV12-4 and TRBJ2-7; TRBD2 is a possible D gene (6 bases). The CDR3 has 13 residues. V was trimmed by 6 bases and J by 3 bases, leaving 12 bases between them. CDR3 sequence (DNA): TGTGCCAGCAGACCGGGACTTGTCTACGAGCAGTACTTC. This codes for CASRPGLVYEQYF.

The J gene is TRBJ2-3, the V gene TRBV3-1 (or the pseudogene TRBV3-2); 9 nucleotides line up with TRBD2. Germline lookup yields CDR1 LGHDT and CDR2 YNNKEL (reference sequence). V lost 0 bases, J lost 6 bases, and 4 bases stayed unmatched. The CDR3 has 15 residues. The CDR3 loop is CASSQDAGGQDTQYF. The CDR3 nucleotides read TGTGCCAGCAGCCAAGACGCGGGAGGGCAGGATACGCAGTATTTT.

The chain couples TRBV19 to TRBJ2-7; D is unresolved. The V end was cut by 0 bases, the J end by 0 bases, with 6 bases between. Germline loops: CDR1 LNHDA, CDR2 SQIVND (reference sequence). This CDR3 has 14 amino acids. In DNA, the CDR3 is TGTGCCAGTAGTATAGAGCGGTCCTCCTACGAGCAGTACTTC. Translation gives CASSIERSSYEQYF.

On this clone: The same CDR3 arises from other DNA sequences in this sample as well. This chain uses TRBV9 with TRBJ1-1, with no clear D. Germline CDR1 reads SGDLS; CDR2 reads YYNGEE. Trimming stripped 0 bases from V and 6 bases from J, with 9 bases between. This CDR3 is 13 amino acids long. CDR3 coding DNA: TGTGCCAGCAGCGTAGGGCGGGGTTCTGAAGCTTTCTTT. This codes for CASSVGRGSEAFF.

In this sample, this clone turned up once. The chain employs TRBV9 and TRBJ1-5, with 7 bases that match TRBD1. Germline loops: CDR1 SGDLS, CDR2 YYNGEE. The CDR3 sequence is 15 residues long. With V trimmed by 1 base and J by 4 bases, 5 bases remained unmatched. In DNA form, the CDR3 reads TGTGCCAGCAGCGTAAAGGGACAGCCTAATCAGCCCCAGCATTTT. Encoded protein: CASSVKGQPNQPQHF.